A single sample gave rise to the 16 T cell receptor beta chains below, sequenced in a study of blood T cell repertoires in COVID-19. Sequencing was performed with immunoSEQ multiplex PCR; in TCRdb, only in-frame clones are kept and a portion is missing. Among 200,000 to 300,000 clones, around 84% were seen once, and the ten largest hold around 2.5%. Sample: peripheral blood. Source of these receptors: a man aged 40-50 years who had recovered from COVID-19.

This clone was observed a handful of times. This chain links TRBV7-8 with TRBJ1-4, with D possibly TRBD1 on 5 matching bases. This CDR3 is 15 amino acids long. V shed 0 bases and J shed 7 bases, with 12 bases lying between them. The germline V gene encodes CDR1 SGHVS and CDR2 FQNEAQ. CDR3 in amino acids: CASSLAGLFGEKLFF. As DNA, the CDR3 is TGTGCCAGCAGCTTAGCGGGGCTATTCGGTGAAAAACTGTTTTTT.

The chain has TRBV18 and TRBJ1-1; D is ambiguous. The CDR3 is 15 amino acids. Germline-derived CDR1 and CDR2 are KGHSH and LQKENI. V lost 2 bases and J 5 bases, leaving 15 bases between the germline ends. In DNA, the CDR3 is TGTGCCAGCTCACCATCGACTGAGGCATTTACTGAAGCTTTCTTT. As protein: CASSPSTEAFTEAFF.

V gene TRBV5-1 combines with J gene TRBJ1-1; D not resolved. Between the trimmed V and J ends, which lost 4 bases and 4 bases, there was a span of 8 bases. Germline values: CDR1 SGHRS, CDR2 YFSETQ. The CDR3 has 12 residues. Here the CDR3 DNA reads TGCGCCAGCAGCCTAGAGGGCACTGAAGCTTTCTTT. Encoded protein: CASSLEGTEAFF.

This chain connects TRBV19 to TRBJ1-5; weak D call: TRBD1 (5 bases). This CDR3 spans 12 amino acids. The ends were cut back, 1 base at V and 9 bases at J, with 7 bases in the middle. Germline lookup yields CDR1 LNHDA and CDR2 SQIVND (reference sequence). The CDR3 DNA sequence: TGTGCCAGTAGTATAGGGGGGGGGCCCCAGCATTTT. Its translation: CASSIGGGPQHF. Complete variable domain (other parts from reference TRBV19 and TRBJ1-5): DGGITQSPKYLFRKEGQNVTLSCEQNLNHDAMYWYRQDPGQGLRLIYYSQIVNDFQKGDIAEGYSVSREKKESFPLTVTSAQKNPTAFYLCASSIGGGPQHFGDGTRLSIL.

The chain has TRBV5-1 and TRBJ2-1, with a weak D call TRBD1 (6 bases). Germline values: CDR1 SGHRS, CDR2 YFSETQ. The CDR3 consists of 16 residues. V gave up 0 bases and J gave up 4 bases, with 14 bases separating them. This CDR3 reads CASSLGGGGSYNEQFF. The CDR3 nucleotides are TGCGCCAGCAGCTTGGGAGGGGGTGGGTCTTACAATGAGCAGTTCTTC.

V usage is TRBV12-5 and J usage is TRBJ2-3; 8 bases agree with TRBD2. Unmatched junction bases numbered 2, after V lost 4 bases and J lost 2 bases. The CDR3 extends over 14 amino acids. In germline, CDR1 is LGHNT, CDR2 FRNRAP. CDR3: CASGYGRDTDTQYF. CDR3 coding DNA: TGTGCTAGTGGTTACGGGAGGGACACAGATACGCAGTATTTT. Filled out from reference TRBV12-5 and TRBJ2-3, the complete variable domain reads DARVTQTPRHKVTEMGQEVTMRCQPILGHNTVFWYRQTMMQGLELLAYFRNRAPLDDSGMPKDRFSAEMPDATLATLKIQPSEPRDSAVYFCASGYGRDTDTQYFGPGTRLTVL.

This clone was observed a single time. This sequence joins TRBV7-2 and TRBJ1-2; 9 bases agree with TRBD1. Germline CDR1 reads SGHTA; CDR2 reads FQGNSA. The ends lost 2 bases at V and 3 bases at J; junction bases unmatched: 7. The length of the CDR3 is 16 residues. CDR3 amino acids: CASSLSGTGSYYGYTF. As DNA, the CDR3 is TGTGCCAGCAGCTTATCGGGGACAGGGAGTTACTATGGCTACACCTTC.

J is TRBJ2-3 and V is TRBV5-1, with 10 bases identical to TRBD1. V shed 5 bases and J 3 bases; nucleotides not matched to a gene: 6. CDR3 length equals 15 residues. Germline-derived CDR1 and CDR2 are SGHRS and YFSETQ. The CDR3 sequence: CASRDRGRVTDTQYF. The CDR3 coding sequence is TGCGCCAGCAGAGACAGGGGGCGCGTTACAGATACGCAGTATTTT.

This chain uses TRBV3-1 (or the pseudogene TRBV3-2) with TRBJ2-7; possibly TRBD2 for D (6 bases). The CDR3 runs 13 residues. Germline lookup yields CDR1 LGHDT and CDR2 YNNKEL (reference sequence). V lost 1 base and J 6 bases, leaving 10 bases between the germline ends. The DNA of the CDR3 is TGTGCCAGCAGCCAAGGCCTGGGGGGCGAGCAGTACTTC. Its translation: CASSQGLGGEQYF.

The chain employs TRBV6-1 and TRBJ1-5; D is perhaps TRBD1 (5 bases). Trimming removed 3 bases at V and 1 base at J, with 7 bases between. In germline, CDR1 is MNHNS, CDR2 SASEGT. The CDR3 runs 14 residues. This CDR3 reads CASSDAGSNQPQHF. CDR3 sequence (DNA): TGTGCCAGCAGTGACGCAGGGAGCAATCAGCCCCAGCATTTT.

J is TRBJ1-1 and V is TRBV9; TRBD1 aligns across 10 bases. There are 18 residues in the CDR3. The germline V gene has CDR1 SGDLS and CDR2 YYNGEE. The junction had 13 bases not matched to a gene; V was cut back by 4 bases and J by 1 base. CDR3 loop: CASSPRPYRQGANTEAFF. The CDR3 DNA reads TGTGCCAGCAGCCCACGCCCTTATCGACAGGGGGCGAACACTGAAGCTTTCTTT.

The genes are TRBV5-1 and TRBJ1-1, with TRBD1 matching 7 bases. CDR3 length: 14 amino acids. CDR1 and CDR2 from the germline V gene are SGHRS and YFSETQ. After removal of 1 base from V and 3 bases from J, the junction contained 3 bases not matched to a gene. CDR3 residues: CASSLTGADTEAFF. CDR3 sequence (DNA): TGCGCCAGCAGCTTGACAGGGGCGGACACTGAAGCTTTCTTT.

The rearrangement joins TRBV30 to TRBJ2-7, with 9 bases fitting TRBD2. Germline V CDR1 and CDR2: GTSNPN, SVGIG (reference sequence). Trimming removed 3 bases from V and 2 bases from J; junction bases left unmatched: 11. The CDR3 runs to 16 residues. CDR3 nucleotide sequence: TGTGCCTGGAGGAAAGACTTTCTAGCGGGGACCTACGAGCAGTACTTC. It yields the protein CAWRKDFLAGTYEQYF. The variable domain in full, completed from reference TRBV30 and TRBJ2-7, reads SQTIHQWPATLVQPVGSPLSLECTVEGTSNPNLYWYRQAAGRGLQLLFYSVGIGQISSEVPQNLSASRPQDRQFILSSKKLLLSDSGFYLCAWRKDFLAGTYEQYFGPGTRLTVT.

This clone has a single count. The chain links TRBV7-9 to TRBJ2-3; 10 nucleotides line up with TRBD2. The CDR3 has 18 amino acids. Germline V gene sequence: CDR1 SEHNR, CDR2 FQNEAQ (reference sequence). V shed 5 bases and J 5 bases; nucleotides not matched to a gene: 16. The CDR3: CASSPLMGAGGFGDTQYF. Written as DNA, the CDR3 is TGTGCCAGCAGCCCACTTATGGGAGCGGGGGGGTTTGGAGATACGCAGTATTTT.

This chain links TRBV9 with TRBJ1-2, with 12 bases lining up with TRBD1. Germline-derived CDR1 and CDR2 are SGDLS and YYNGEE. With V trimmed by 3 bases and J by 13 bases, 4 bases remained unmatched. The CDR3 contains 12 residues. The CDR3 coding sequence is TGTGCCAGCAGCGAGGGACAGGGGGCTTTCACCTTC. Translation: CASSEGQGAFTF.

This chain joins TRBV9 and TRBJ2-7, with D perhaps TRBD1 (6 bases). The germline CDR1 and CDR2 sequences are SGDLS and YYNGEE. The CDR3 covers 14 residues. V shed 2 bases and J shed 4 bases, with 13 bases lying between them. DNA for the CDR3: TGTGCCAGCAGCGTCGGGACAAAACTTTACGAGCAGTACTTC. The encoded protein is CASSVGTKLYEQYF. The full variable domain, rest sourced from reference TRBV9 and TRBJ2-7, is DSGVTQTPKHLITATGQRVTLRCSPRSGDLSVYWYQQSLDQGLQFLIQYYNGEERAKGNILERFSAQQFPDLHSELNLSSLELGDSALYFCASSVGTKLYEQYFGPGTRLTVT.